Listed here is a single T cell receptor beta chain. No cognate antigen has been identified for it. Base qualities are missing; no much larger clone stands one base away. TCRbeta CDR3 regions were amplified from genomic DNA using the immunoSEQ Assay, a bias-controlled multiplex PCR. The study's processing was this. The number of nucleated cells in each sample was estimated from the amplification of reference gene primers within the assay. To quantify the absolute abundance of each unique TCRbeta CDR3 rearrangement, sequence reads were collapsed and filtered. For each sample, productive Simpson clonality was calculated as the square root of Simpson's diversity index across productive rearrangements. Not all clones reach the TCRdb copy of this immuneACCESS table, which keeps in-frame sequences only. Checked studies attribute under half of the gap to unresolved V genes and leave the rest unexplained. V, J and clone size derive from that table, while D and trimming were established from the DNA sequence. The table for this sample lists about 140,000 clones; around 79% of them were counted only once. About 2.9% of the sample is in the top ten clones.

The data originate from a study of blood T cell repertoires in COVID-19 (dated by TCRdb to about 2020). With regard to the full study: Samples from collaborators originated in the United States, Italy and Spain and spanned both the acute and convalescent phases of COVID-19. The material from the prospective study consisted of cDNA or gDNA derived from T cells, B-cell-depleted T cells, or PBMCs. Subjects who had been exposed to COVID-19, were actively infected with it, or had recovered from it provided the deeply sampled blood TCRbeta repertoires that made up the dataset. A freely available public database, intended as a resource for researchers studying the immune response to SARS-CoV-2, is where the repertoires were released. Samples came from the ongoing ImmuneRACE study (first 160 participants) plus 1,254 subjects from 6 global collaborators. Sample metadata almost always included a de-identified subject ID, COVID-19 status, age in years and sex. Where available, HLA class I and class II types were taken from metadata supplied by the sample provider and were not determined by assay-based typing. Results and caveats for the whole study, not just this receptor: Clinical and demographic metadata were provided uncurated, with the amount varying by source and participant.

In the prospective study, participants were 18 to 89 years old, resided in about two dozen geographic areas of the United States, and were enrolled through a virtual design. Cohort assignment in the prospective study relied on participant-reported clinical history from a screening survey and a study questionnaire. ImmuneRACE Cohort 3 recovered participants were defined by two consecutive negative NP/OP PCR tests, healthcare professional clearance, or symptom resolution. In the prospective study, whole blood, serum and a nasopharyngeal or oropharyngeal swab were collected from each participant by mobile phlebotomists. Additional blood draws and questionnaires over an approximately 2-month period could optionally be provided by prospective study participants. Before DNA extraction, prospective study blood samples were shipped either frozen or at room temperature. Trimming takes 4 bases from V and 6 bases from J, and the germline ends sit 20 bases apart. The CDR3, from cysteine to phenylalanine, totals 16 residues. The DNA shown is the 48-base CDR3, in frame from base 1. CDR1 and CDR2 are drawn from the germline V gene (reference sequence): SGHNT, YYREEE.

The specimen sequenced was PBMCs or T cells enriched from blood (not recorded which). The chain employs TRBV5-4 and TRBJ2-1, with the D gene too uncertain to name. The sequence was obtained from a woman between 45 and 60 years old who had recovered from COVID-19. The CDR3 protein sequence reads: CASSDLDLRLFNEQFF. DNA sequence: TGTGCCAGCAGCGACCTTGACTTGCGGCTCTTCAATGAGCAGTTCTTC.